Below are 20 T cell receptor beta chains sequenced from a single sample in a study of T cell responses to AZD1222 COVID-19 vaccine. Sequencing was performed with immunoSEQ multiplex PCR; in TCRdb, only in-frame clones are kept and a portion is missing. The sample has about 130,000 clones, around 90% seen once; the top ten hold 5% to 7.5%. Sequences were derived from peripheral blood, sampled on day 0 of AZD1222 vaccination. These receptors came from an adult in good health.

The J gene is TRBJ2-3, the V gene TRBV6-6; D is perhaps TRBD2 (5 bases). V lost 2 bases, J lost 5 bases, and 11 bases lay in between. The CDR3 is 14 residues long. The germline V gene has CDR1 MNHNY and CDR2 SVGAGI (reference sequence). The CDR3 sequence is CASSYGLAVDTQYF. The CDR3 DNA reads TGTGCCAGCAGTTACGGGCTAGCAGTAGATACGCAGTATTTT.

V usage is TRBV20-1 and J usage is TRBJ1-5; weak D call: TRBD1 (5 bases). Deletions cut 3 bases from V and 4 bases from J, with 7 bases between. The CDR3 is 12 residues long. Germline loops: CDR1 DFQATT, CDR2 SNEGSKA (reference sequence). CDR3 DNA sequence: TGCAGTGCTAGTGGGGGGAATCAGCCCCAGCATTTT. Translated: CSASGGNQPQHF.

This chain links TRBV4-3 with TRBJ2-3; D may be TRBD1 (6 bases). Trimming took 0 bases from V and 6 from J, leaving 13 bases between them. In germline, CDR1 is LGHNA, CDR2 YSLEER. The CDR3 consists of 15 residues. The CDR3 loop reads CASSQDAQGADTQYF. CDR3 DNA sequence: TGCGCCAGCAGCCAAGATGCACAGGGTGCCGATACGCAGTATTTT.

The rearrangement links TRBV5-6 to TRBJ1-2; D is undetermined. Trimming shortened V by 0 bases and J by 4 bases, and 10 bases separated the two germline ends. Germline CDR1 and CDR2: SGHDT and YYEEEE. The CDR3 covers 14 residues. The CDR3 here is CASSLGQAVYGYTF. CDR3 DNA sequence: TGTGCCAGCAGCTTGGGGCAAGCAGTCTATGGCTACACCTTC.

V gene TRBV9 combines with J gene TRBJ1-1; no reliable D call. Germline-derived CDR1 and CDR2 are SGDLS and YYNGEE. CDR3 size: 14 residues. V lost 3 bases and J lost 5, with 14 bases in between. The CDR3, as DNA: TGTGCCAGCAGCGAGCGGACGGGGAGGACTGAAGCTTTCTTT. It yields the protein CASSERTGRTEAFF.

The chain is built from TRBV6-2 or TRBV6-3 and TRBJ2-7, with 11 bases identical to TRBD2. The V and J ends lost 6 bases and 2 bases, in that order; junction bases with no gene match: 6. The germline V gene has CDR1 MNHEY and CDR2 SVGEGT. The CDR3 is 15 residues long. The CDR3 protein is CASSQPSGGTYEQYF. The CDR3, as DNA: TGTGCCAGCAGCCAACCTAGCGGGGGGACCTACGAGCAGTACTTC.

There are a few counts of this clone. V and J are TRBV2 and TRBJ2-1, with D unclear. The CDR3 sequence is 11 residues long. CDR1 is SNHLY and CDR2 is FYNNEI in the germline V gene. V was trimmed by 6 bases and J by 8 bases, leaving 8 bases between them. The CDR3 sequence: CASSASHEQFF. For the CDR3, the DNA is TGTGCCAGCAGCGCATCCCATGAGCAGTTCTTC.

The chain links TRBV19 to TRBJ1-1; no definite D call. Germline CDR1 reads LNHDA; CDR2 reads SQIVND (reference sequence). The CDR3 runs 12 residues. Between the trimmed V and J ends, which lost 6 bases and 1 base, there was a span of 6 bases. DNA for the CDR3: TGTGCCAGTAGCCACCCGAACACTGAAGCTTTCTTT. It translates to CASSHPNTEAFF.

The V and J genes are TRBV30 and TRBJ1-3; D may be TRBD1 (5 bases). The CDR3 is 18 residues long. Between the trimmed V and J ends, which lost 0 bases and 1 base, there was a span of 19 bases. CDR1 GTSNPN and CDR2 SVGIG come from the germline V gene (reference sequence). The CDR3 bases are TGTGCCTGGAGTGTAGTCAGGGTCCCCTTAAATTCTGGAAACACCATATATTTT. Amino acids: CAWSVVRVPLNSGNTIYF. Combining the CDR3 with reference TRBV30 and TRBJ1-3 gives the whole variable domain SQTIHQWPATLVQPVGSPLSLECTVEGTSNPNLYWYRQAAGRGLQLLFYSVGIGQISSEVPQNLSASRPQDRQFILSSKKLLLSDSGFYLCAWSVVRVPLNSGNTIYFGEGSWLTVV.

J is TRBJ1-4 and V is TRBV20-1; no firm D call. This CDR3 is 13 amino acids long. Germline V lookup: CDR1 DFQATT, CDR2 SNEGSKA (reference sequence). The V end lost 3 bases, the J end lost 4 bases, and 9 bases lay between the germline ends. This chain's CDR3 is CSASRQYNEKLFF. The CDR3 nucleotides read TGCAGTGCTAGTCGGCAGTATAATGAAAAACTGTTTTTT.

This clone was counted a few times. This rearrangement joins TRBV6-5 to TRBJ2-2; 11 bases are a match to TRBD2. J lost 6 bases, V lost 6 bases, and 6 bases had no gene match. The germline gives CDR1 MNHEY, CDR2 SVGAGI. The CDR3 runs to 15 residues. The DNA of the CDR3 is TGTGCCAGCAGCCTCATAGCGGGGGGGCCCGGGGAGCTGTTTTTT. Amino acids: CASSLIAGGPGELFF.

The V gene is TRBV5-4, the J gene TRBJ1-4; D uncertain. The germline V gene encodes CDR1 SGHNT and CDR2 YYREEE (reference sequence). CDR3 size: 14 residues. Trimming cost V 1 base and J 5 bases, with 9 bases left between them. The CDR3 region is CASSLFSDNEKLFF. The DNA of the CDR3 is TGTGCCAGCAGCTTGTTCAGTGACAATGAAAAACTGTTTTTT.

The V gene is TRBV18, the J gene TRBJ1-2, with TRBD1 matching 9 bases. The V gene's germline CDR1 is KGHSH and CDR2 LQKENI. Trimming took 5 bases from V and 5 from J; bases not matched to a gene: 12. The CDR3 has 16 amino acids. The CDR3 loop is CASSTDNRDRAYGYTF. The CDR3 region has the DNA TGTGCCAGCTCAACAGACAACCGGGACAGGGCGTATGGCTACACCTTC.

A few counts support this clone. V gene TRBV28 combines with J gene TRBJ1-5; 9 bases line up with TRBD1. V gave up 1 base and J gave up 6 bases; unmatched junction bases: 4. Per the germline V gene, CDR1 is MDHEN and CDR2 is SYDVKM. The length of the CDR3 is 15 residues. CDR3 sequence: CASSLFQDRGQPQHF. CDR3 coding DNA: TGTGCCAGCAGTTTATTTCAGGACAGGGGTCAGCCCCAGCATTTT.

This clone was picked up one time. V and J are TRBV5-4 and TRBJ2-7; maybe TRBD1 (5 bases). Trimming left V 0 bases short and J 6 bases short, with 10 bases between. The CDR3 contains 13 residues. Germline V gene lookup returns CDR1 SGHNT and CDR2 YYREEE (reference sequence). CDR3 nucleotides: TGTGCCAGCAGCTTGGGCCGGACAAGCGAGCAGTACTTC. Protein: CASSLGRTSEQYF.

The V and J genes are TRBV30 and TRBJ1-6; D is possibly TRBD1 (5 bases). This CDR3 has 14 residues. Trimming shortened V by 0 bases and J by 10 bases, and 13 bases separated the two germline ends. Germline V gene sequence: CDR1 GTSNPN, CDR2 SVGIG (reference sequence). CDR3: CAWSVRGVGSPLHF. In DNA, the CDR3 is TGTGCCTGGAGTGTACGGGGGGTGGGATCACCCCTCCACTTT. Full variable domain (outside the CDR3, taken from reference TRBV30 and TRBJ1-6): SQTIHQWPATLVQPVGSPLSLECTVEGTSNPNLYWYRQAAGRGLQLLFYSVGIGQISSEVPQNLSASRPQDRQFILSSKKLLLSDSGFYLCAWSVRGVGSPLHFGNGTRLTVT.

This sequence joins TRBV6-6 and TRBJ1-1, with a weak D call TRBD1 (5 bases). Germline-derived CDR1 and CDR2 are MNHNY and SVGAGI (reference sequence). The CDR3 has 13 amino acids. V was trimmed by 6 bases and J by 5 bases, leaving 13 bases between them. CDR3 in DNA: TGTGCCAGCAGCCAATCTTGGGGGACTGAAGCTTTCTTT. Its translation: CASSQSWGTEAFF.

The genes are TRBV6-5 and TRBJ1-6; D is uncertain. The CDR3 length is 13 residues. V lost 8 bases and J 3 bases, leaving 8 bases between the germline ends. CDR1 and CDR2 (germline): MNHEY, SVGAGI. The CDR3: CASRDGYNSPLHF. The CDR3 nucleotides are TGTGCCAGCCGGGATGGCTATAATTCACCCCTCCACTTT.

The rearrangement links TRBV6-1 to TRBJ2-3; 11 positions agree with TRBD2. Trimming at V came to 2 bases and at J to 0 bases, leaving 4 bases not matched to a gene. This CDR3 comprises 17 residues. CDR1 is MNHNS and CDR2 is SASEGT in the germline V gene. The CDR3 protein is CASSETLAGGSTDTQYF. CDR3 sequence (DNA): TGTGCCAGCAGTGAAACCCTAGCGGGGGGCAGCACAGATACGCAGTATTTT.

V gene TRBV28 combines with J gene TRBJ2-1; D possibly corresponds to TRBD2 (5 bases). With 3 bases removed from V and 10 bases from J, the gap between germline ends came to 13 bases. The V gene's germline CDR1 is MDHEN and CDR2 SYDVKM. The CDR3 totals 13 residues. CDR3 sequence: CASSFSGSSEQFF. CDR3 in DNA: TGTGCCAGCAGTTTCTCGGGGTCCAGCGAGCAGTTCTTC.